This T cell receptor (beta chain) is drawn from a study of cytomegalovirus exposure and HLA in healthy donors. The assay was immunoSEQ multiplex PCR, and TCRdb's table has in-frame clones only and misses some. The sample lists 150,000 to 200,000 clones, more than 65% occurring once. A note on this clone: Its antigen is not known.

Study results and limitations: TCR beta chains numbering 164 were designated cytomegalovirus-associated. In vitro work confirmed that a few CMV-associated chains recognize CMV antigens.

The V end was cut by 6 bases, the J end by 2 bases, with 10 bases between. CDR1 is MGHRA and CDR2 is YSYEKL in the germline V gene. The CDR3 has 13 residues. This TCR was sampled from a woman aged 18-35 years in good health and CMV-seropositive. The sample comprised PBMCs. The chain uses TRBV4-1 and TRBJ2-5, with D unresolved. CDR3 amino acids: CASSIVLQETQYF. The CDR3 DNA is TGCGCCAGCAGTATAGTGCTTCAAGAGACCCAGTACTTC.